The 28 T cell receptor beta chains reported below all come from one sample, sequenced in a study of blood T cell repertoires in COVID-19. This table comes from immunoSEQ multiplex PCR, and its TCRdb copy is limited to in-frame clones, with some not included. In the table there are 51,000 or so clones, 70% to 90% of which are singletons. The sequencing input was peripheral blood. The receptor source for this set is a man older than 75 with acute or convalescent COVID-19.

The count of this clone is one. The V gene is TRBV3-1 (or the pseudogene TRBV3-2), the J gene TRBJ1-5; no clear D gene. Germline values: CDR1 LGHDT, CDR2 YNNKEL (reference sequence). The CDR3 covers 14 residues. The germline V and J ends were trimmed by 0 bases and 6 bases, with 9 bases remaining between them. The CDR3 bases are TGTGCCAGCAGCCAAGATTCCCAGGCTCAGCCCCAGCATTTT. Its translation: CASSQDSQAQPQHF.

This chain connects TRBV19 to TRBJ1-2, with D possibly being TRBD1 (5 bases). CDR3 size: 15 residues. Deletions cut 0 bases from V and 4 bases from J, with 12 bases between. Germline V gene lookup returns CDR1 LNHDA and CDR2 SQIVND (reference sequence). CDR3 sequence: CASSIDPQGGYGYTF. DNA of the CDR3: TGTGCCAGTAGTATAGATCCGCAGGGCGGCTATGGCTACACCTTC.

The chain uses TRBV12-5 and TRBJ1-1, with 7 bases aligning to TRBD1. CDR3 size: 17 residues. Germline lookup yields CDR1 LGHNT and CDR2 FRNRAP. V lost 3 bases and J lost 4; bases outside the gene matches: 14. The CDR3 here is CASGFITVQGGSTEAFF. The CDR3 DNA reads as TGTGCTAGTGGTTTTATTACTGTGCAGGGGGGTAGCACTGAAGCTTTCTTT.

CDR3 protein: CASSPGTTEQFF. DNA for the CDR3: TGTGCCAGCAGTCCCGGGACAACCGAGCAGTTCTTC. The chain recombines TRBV6-5 with TRBJ2-1, with a weak D call TRBD1 (6 bases). Trimming took off 5 bases at V and 10 bases at J, with 12 bases between the two ends. The CDR3 has 12 amino acids. CDR1 is MNHEY and CDR2 is SVGAGI in the germline V gene.

The chain employs TRBV7-9 and TRBJ2-1, with 10 positions matching TRBD2. J gave up 1 base and V 2 bases, and 5 bases lay outside the gene matches. This CDR3 spans 17 amino acids. The germline V gene has CDR1 SEHNR and CDR2 FQNEAQ (reference sequence). In DNA form, the CDR3 reads TGTGCCAGCAGCTTACCTAGCGGGGGAGAATCCTACAATGAGCAGTTCTTC. This sequence encodes CASSLPSGGESYNEQFF.

This clone was seen once. The V and J genes are TRBV12-3 or TRBV12-4 and TRBJ2-5, with D perhaps TRBD2 (5 bases). The CDR3 extends over 13 amino acids. The V and J ends lost 6 bases and 7 bases respectively, with 15 bases between them. CDR3 sequence (DNA): TGTGCCAGCAGCCAGACTAAGGCTGGGACCCAGTACTTC. Residues: CASSQTKAGTQYF.

The chain combines TRBV3-1 (or the pseudogene TRBV3-2) with TRBJ2-3; maybe TRBD1 (6 bases). The CDR3 is 13 residues long. The V gene's germline CDR1 is LGHDT and CDR2 YNNKEL (reference sequence). V shed 3 bases and J shed 14 bases, with 18 bases lying between them. The CDR3, as DNA: TGTGCCAGCAGCCATGGCCGGACAGTGGGGCCGTATTTT. This encodes CASSHGRTVGPYF.

The chain links TRBV7-9 to TRBJ1-4; D might be TRBD1 (5 bases). This CDR3 is 13 amino acids long. V was shortened by 7 bases and J by 5 bases, with 11 bases between the two germline ends. Germline loops: CDR1 SEHNR, CDR2 FQNEAQ (reference sequence). The CDR3 reads CASTLGGNEKLFF. The CDR3 coding sequence is TGTGCCAGCACCCTGGGGGGAAATGAAAAACTGTTTTTT.

The J gene is TRBJ1-1, the V gene TRBV14; no firm D call. The CDR3 is made up of 12 amino acids. The V gene lost 3 bases and the J gene lost 6 bases, with 8 bases spanning the gap. CDR1 and CDR2 (germline): SGHDN, FVKESK. The CDR3 reads CASSQIGPEAFF. CDR3 DNA sequence: TGTGCCAGCAGCCAGATTGGCCCTGAAGCTTTCTTT.

This clone was seen once. The chain links TRBV5-6 to TRBJ2-1; TRBD1 might be the D (6 bases). Trimming stripped 4 bases from V and 9 bases from J, with 11 bases between. This CDR3 is 12 amino acids long. CDR1 and CDR2 (germline): SGHDT, YYEEEE. The CDR3 nucleotides read TGTGCCAGCAGCCCACAGGGCTTTGAGCAGTTCTTC. As protein: CASSPQGFEQFF.

This chain links TRBV11-2 with TRBJ2-5; 7 bases map to TRBD1. The J segment lost 9 bases and the V segment lost 5 bases, leaving 12 bases of the junction unmatched. CDR1 is SGHAT, CDR2 FQNNGV, per germline. CDR3 length equals 14 residues. CDR3 DNA sequence: TGTGCCAGCAGCCTCGGACAGGAAGTCATGGCCCAGTACTTC. Its protein is CASSLGQEVMAQYF.

The genes are TRBV7-3 and TRBJ1-5, with D unresolved. The V gene's germline CDR1 is SGHTA and CDR2 FQGTGA. The CDR3 runs 13 residues. Trimming removed 5 bases from V and 3 bases from J, with 8 bases in between. This CDR3 reads CASSQVSNQPQHF. CDR3 in DNA: TGTGCCAGCAGCCAGGTCTCCAATCAGCCCCAGCATTTT.

The rearrangement joins TRBV11-2 to TRBJ1-1; 10 nucleotides match TRBD1. CDR1 SGHAT and CDR2 FQNNGV come from the germline V gene. V dropped 5 bases and J dropped 3; count of bases not matched to a gene: 3. This CDR3 has 14 residues. The CDR3 DNA reads as TGTGCCAGCAGCCGACAGGGGGCTCACACTGAAGCTTTCTTT. Amino acids: CASSRQGAHTEAFF. The whole variable domain, filled in from reference TRBV11-2 and TRBJ1-1, reads EAGVAQSPRYKIIEKRQSVAFWCNPISGHATLYWYQQILGQGPKLLIQFQNNGVVDDSQLPKDRFSAERLKGVDSTLKIQPAKLEDSAVYLCASSRQGAHTEAFFGQGTRLTVV.

This sequence joins TRBV5-1 and TRBJ2-7; no clear D gene. The ends were cut back, 0 bases at V and 2 bases at J, with 6 bases in the middle. This CDR3 has 13 amino acids. Germline-derived CDR1 and CDR2 are SGHRS and YFSETQ. The CDR3 coding sequence is TGCGCCAGCAGCTTGGCCCCAACCTACGAGCAGTACTTC. Translation: CASSLAPTYEQYF.

This clone occurred a few times. The V gene is TRBV19, the J gene TRBJ2-3; a weak D match, TRBD2 (6 bases). V was cut by 5 bases and J by 2 bases, with 17 bases left in between. CDR1 is LNHDA, CDR2 SQIVND, per germline (reference sequence). The CDR3 extends over 16 amino acids. The CDR3: CASSRASSGLTDTQYF. As DNA, the CDR3 is TGTGCCAGTAGTCGGGCGAGTAGCGGACTCACAGATACGCAGTATTTT.

The rearrangement uses TRBV3-1 (or the pseudogene TRBV3-2) and TRBJ2-3; D might be TRBD1 (5 bases). Germline V gene sequence: CDR1 LGHDT, CDR2 YNNKEL (reference sequence). The CDR3 covers 13 residues. The germline V and J ends were trimmed by 4 bases and 6 bases, with 11 bases remaining between them. CDR3 nucleotides: TGTGCCAGCAGCCCCGCCTCAGGGGATACGCAGTATTTT. Translating gives CASSPASGDTQYF.

The chain couples TRBV27 to TRBJ1-5; the match to TRBD1 covers 8 bases. The CDR3 spans 14 residues. From germline, CDR1 is MNHEY and CDR2 SMNVEV (reference sequence). V shed 8 bases and J 6 bases; nucleotides not matched to a gene: 9. The CDR3 here is CASRGIDRGQPQHF. The DNA for the CDR3 is TGTGCCAGCCGGGGGATCGACAGGGGTCAGCCCCAGCATTTT.

The chain employs TRBV9 and TRBJ2-5; tentative D call: TRBD1 (6 bases). The ends were cut back, 3 bases at V and 5 bases at J, with 17 bases in the middle. Germline V CDR1 and CDR2: SGDLS, YYNGEE. This CDR3 region has 15 residues. The chain's CDR3 is CASSGTAQGAETQYF. The DNA for the CDR3 is TGTGCCAGCAGCGGGACAGCCCAGGGCGCGGAGACCCAGTACTTC.

The chain is built from TRBV6-5 and TRBJ2-3, with D possibly being TRBD2 (6 bases). CDR3 length: 15 residues. CDR1 and CDR2 (germline): MNHEY, SVGAGI. The V end lost 2 bases, the J end lost 0 bases, and 9 bases lay between the germline ends. The CDR3 nucleotides are TGTGCCAGCAGTTACGGTCTAGCGAGCACAGATACGCAGTATTTT. This sequence encodes CASSYGLASTDTQYF.

The J gene is TRBJ2-3, the V gene TRBV5-1, with TRBD2 matching over 9 bases. With V trimmed by 2 bases and J by 1 base, 11 bases remained unmatched. This CDR3 comprises 18 residues. The germline V gene has CDR1 SGHRS and CDR2 YFSETQ. CDR3 residues: CASSFTGKSSGGTDTQYF. The CDR3 nucleotides read TGCGCCAGCAGCTTTACCGGGAAATCTAGCGGGGGCACAGATACGCAGTATTTT.

The chain joins TRBV5-6 to TRBJ2-1; 10 bases fit TRBD2. Germline assignment: CDR1 SGHDT and CDR2 YYEEEE. V trimming: 2 bases; J trimming: 4 bases; junction bases outside the gene matches: 3. The CDR3 covers 15 residues. CDR3 sequence: CASSLRLAGYNEQFF. CDR3 bases: TGTGCCAGCAGCTTAAGACTAGCGGGTTACAATGAGCAGTTCTTC. The full variable domain, in which reference TRBV5-6 and TRBJ2-1 provide the parts outside the CDR3, is DAGVTQSPTHLIKTRGQQVTLRCSPKSGHDTVSWYQQALGQGPQFIFQYYEEEERQRGNFPDRFSGHQFPNYSSELNVNALLLGDSALYLCASSLRLAGYNEQFFGPGTRLTVL.

The rearrangement links TRBV6-2 or TRBV6-3 to TRBJ2-1; 7 nucleotides align to TRBD2. The V gene end was trimmed by 5 bases and the J gene end by 7 bases; junction bases not matched to a gene: 14. CDR3 length equals 16 residues. Germline V gene lookup returns CDR1 MNHEY and CDR2 SVGEGT. In DNA, the CDR3 is TGTGCCAGCAGTAACCGGGACTATCCCCCGGGGAATGAGCAGTTCTTC. Protein: CASSNRDYPPGNEQFF.

V is TRBV19 and J is TRBJ1-4; possible D gene TRBD1, 6 bases. V gave up 4 bases and J gave up 3 bases, with 12 bases separating them. The CDR3 has 15 amino acids. The V gene's germline CDR1 is LNHDA and CDR2 SQIVND (reference sequence). DNA of the CDR3: TGTGCCAGTAGTACCCCGGCAGGGGCTAATGAAAAACTGTTTTTT. It translates to CASSTPAGANEKLFF. Using reference TRBV19 and TRBJ1-4 for the parts outside the CDR3, the full variable domain is DGGITQSPKYLFRKEGQNVTLSCEQNLNHDAMYWYRQDPGQGLRLIYYSQIVNDFQKGDIAEGYSVSREKKESFPLTVTSAQKNPTAFYLCASSTPAGANEKLFFGSGTQLSVL.

The V and J genes are TRBV19 and TRBJ2-5, with D maybe TRBD1 (6 bases). V was trimmed by 10 bases and J by 5 bases, leaving 20 bases between them. Germline V gene sequence: CDR1 LNHDA, CDR2 SQIVND (reference sequence). The length of the CDR3 is 14 residues. Written as DNA, the CDR3 is TGTGCCACCTCCCCAGGGGCCTCCGGCGAGACCCAGTACTTC. It yields the protein CATSPGASGETQYF.

This clone appeared a single time. The chain carries TRBV6-5 and TRBJ1-6; weak D call: TRBD1 (6 bases). This CDR3 has 14 residues. Germline CDR1 reads MNHEY; CDR2 reads SVGAGI. V dropped 5 bases and J dropped 4 bases, with 9 bases sitting between them. CDR3 coding DNA: TGTGCCAGCAGTCTACAGGGTTATAATTCACCCCTCCACTTT. Its translation: CASSLQGYNSPLHF.

The chain recombines TRBV24-1 with TRBJ2-3; perhaps TRBD2 as D (5 bases). V lost 4 bases and J lost 1, with 11 bases in between. CDR1 is KGHDR and CDR2 is SFDVKD in the germline V gene. The CDR3 has 15 amino acids. CDR3 sequence (DNA): TGTGCCACCAGTGACGGGGTTCGGGGCACAGATACGCAGTATTTT. It is translated as CATSDGVRGTDTQYF.

This chain connects TRBV2 to TRBJ1-3; D ambiguous. Per the germline V gene, CDR1 is SNHLY and CDR2 is FYNNEI. Between the trimmed V and J ends, which lost 6 bases and 3 bases, there was a span of 12 bases. The CDR3 has 14 amino acids. CDR3 DNA: TGTGCCAGCAGAGACCGGGAAATTGGAAACACCATATATTTT. It specifies CASRDREIGNTIYF.

CDR3 loop: CSVGPGLNTEAFF. DNA of the CDR3: TGCAGCGTTGGGCCGGGATTGAACACTGAAGCTTTCTTT. V gene TRBV29-1 combines with J gene TRBJ1-1; no clear D gene. The CDR3 is 13 amino acids. Germline assignment: CDR1 SQVTM and CDR2 ANQGSEA. The ends were cut back, 4 bases at V and 0 bases at J, with 9 bases in the middle.